This T cell receptor (beta chain) was captured by sequencing in a study of T cell changes during pregnancy in multiple sclerosis. This clone came up once. The CDR3 spans 14 residues. The germline CDR1 and CDR2 sequences are LNHDA and SQIVND (reference sequence). Trimming stripped 6 bases from V and 6 bases from J, with 17 bases between. Sequencing used immunoSEQ multiplex PCR; TCRdb keeps in-frame clones, though not all of them. This sample carries approximately 80,000 clones, around 94% of them seen once, and the ten largest clones take 0.99%. Material: peripheral blood, obtained in the second trimester of pregnancy. The chain couples TRBV19 to TRBJ1-1; possible D gene TRBD1, 5 bases. This receptor was identified in a female donor in good health, enrolled as a control in a pregnancy study. The CDR3 reads CASSPDLEGAEAFF. The CDR3 DNA reads TGTGCCAGTAGCCCCGATTTAGAAGGGGCTGAAGCTTTCTTT.